The T cell receptor beta chain under discussion was sequenced for a study of blood T cell repertoires in COVID-19. Whole-study context: Acute and convalescent COVID-19 specimens originated in the United States, Italy and Spain. T cells, B-cell-depleted T cells, or PBMCs provided the cDNA or gDNA that served as material.

With 5 bases removed from V and 11 bases from J, the gap between germline ends came to 19 bases. This CDR3 is built from 15 residues. CDR1 is SGHTA and CDR2 is FQGNSA in the germline V gene. How the authors handled the data: Estimated nucleated cell counts came from reference gene primer amplification. Assay: immunoSEQ multiplex PCR; the TCRdb copy retains only in-frame clones and omits some. The V and J calls and clone size were taken over from that table, and D and trimming were inferred from the DNA. The table records roughly 230,000 clones, around 84% of them present only once. Specimen: peripheral blood. This sequence joins TRBV7-2 and TRBJ1-6; maybe TRBD1 (6 bases). The origin of this receptor is a man in his forties with acute or convalescent COVID-19. For the CDR3, the DNA is TGTGCCAGCAGCGAACAAACAGGGATGTTGGCACCCCTCCACTTT. This gives the protein CASSEQTGMLAPLHF.